The 3 T cell receptor beta chains reported below all come from one sample, sequenced in a study of blood T cell repertoires in COVID-19. Assay: immunoSEQ multiplex PCR; the TCRdb copy retains only in-frame clones and omits some. Of under 20,000 clones in the sample, over 90% were seen once. Specimen: peripheral blood. Every receptor here comes from a woman in her 50s with active COVID-19.

The chain links TRBV5-4 to TRBJ2-7, with 8 bases that match TRBD1. Germline trimming cut 0 bases from V and 9 bases from J; bases unmatched to any gene: 14. Germline CDR1 is SGHNT and CDR2 is YYREEE (reference sequence). This CDR3 has 16 residues. CDR3 amino acids: CASSLDGTGSRVGQYF. The CDR3 nucleotides are TGTGCCAGCAGCTTGGATGGGACAGGATCGCGGGTCGGGCAGTACTTC.

The chain carries TRBV9 and TRBJ2-3; no firm D call. This CDR3 spans 13 amino acids. Germline V CDR1 and CDR2: SGDLS, YYNGEE. Trimming pared 5 bases from V and 2 bases from J, leaving 9 bases between. CDR3 DNA sequence: TGTGCCAGCAGTAGAGGCCTCACAGATACGCAGTATTTT. This translates into CASSRGLTDTQYF. Based on the CDR3 plus reference TRBV9 and TRBJ2-3, the full variable domain is DSGVTQTPKHLITATGQRVTLRCSPRSGDLSVYWYQQSLDQGLQFLIQYYNGEERAKGNILERFSAQQFPDLHSELNLSSLELGDSALYFCASSRGLTDTQYFGPGTRLTVL.

The chain combines TRBV15 with TRBJ2-3; D may be TRBD2 (6 bases). V lost 4 bases and J lost 2, with 13 bases in between. This CDR3 has 15 residues. The germline CDR1 and CDR2 sequences are LNHNV and YYDKDF (reference sequence). In DNA, the CDR3 is TGTGCCACCAGCACAGGGACTTCCTACACAGATACGCAGTATTTT. Protein sequence: CATSTGTSYTDTQYF.